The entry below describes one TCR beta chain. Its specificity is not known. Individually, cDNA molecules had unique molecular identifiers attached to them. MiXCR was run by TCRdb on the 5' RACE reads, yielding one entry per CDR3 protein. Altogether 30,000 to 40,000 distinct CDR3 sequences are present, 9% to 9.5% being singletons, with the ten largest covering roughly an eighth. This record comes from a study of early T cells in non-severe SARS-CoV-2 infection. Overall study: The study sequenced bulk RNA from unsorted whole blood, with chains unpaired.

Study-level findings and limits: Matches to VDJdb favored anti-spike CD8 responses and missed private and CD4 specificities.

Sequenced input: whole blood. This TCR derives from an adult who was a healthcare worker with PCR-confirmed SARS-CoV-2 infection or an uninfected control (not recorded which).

The chain's CDR3 is CASSQGRETQYF. CDR3 bases: TGTGCCAGCAGTCAGGGCCGGGAGACCCAGTACTTC. The chain combines TRBV6-2 or TRBV6-3 with TRBJ2-5, with a possible D match to TRBD1 (5 bases). With 5 bases removed from V and 5 bases from J, the gap between germline ends came to 9 bases. This CDR3 is 12 amino acids long. The germline V gene encodes CDR1 MNHEY and CDR2 SVGEGT.